This T cell receptor (beta chain) appears in the sequencing data of a study of OX40 agonist ivuxolimab in advanced cancers. The study's findings and limits: At 0.1 to 3.0 mg/kg and by week 6, clonal expansion occurred in CD4+ and CD8+ blood T cells.

Only in-frame clones appear in the TCRdb table, and some are missing; sequencing was by immunoSEQ multiplex PCR. The sample holds 80,000 to 100,000 clones, about 92% seen once. Per the germline V gene, CDR1 is MNHNS and CDR2 is SASEGT. V shed 5 bases and J shed 1 base, with 5 bases lying between them. This CDR3 has 13 amino acids. Blood samples were obtained at baseline, cycle 4 day 1, and cycle 7 day 1. In this sample, this clone turned up once. Its cognate antigen is unknown. Specimen: CD4+ or CD8+ T cells sorted from blood, collected in a trial of the OX40 agonist ivuxolimab. The sequence was obtained from an adult with an advanced solid tumor such as melanoma, head and neck, liver or kidney cancer. This chain connects TRBV6-1 to TRBJ2-2; no reliable D call. The CDR3 nucleotides are TGTGCCAGCAGTAGCAGGAACACCGGGGAGCTGTTTTTT. Its translation is CASSSRNTGELFF.